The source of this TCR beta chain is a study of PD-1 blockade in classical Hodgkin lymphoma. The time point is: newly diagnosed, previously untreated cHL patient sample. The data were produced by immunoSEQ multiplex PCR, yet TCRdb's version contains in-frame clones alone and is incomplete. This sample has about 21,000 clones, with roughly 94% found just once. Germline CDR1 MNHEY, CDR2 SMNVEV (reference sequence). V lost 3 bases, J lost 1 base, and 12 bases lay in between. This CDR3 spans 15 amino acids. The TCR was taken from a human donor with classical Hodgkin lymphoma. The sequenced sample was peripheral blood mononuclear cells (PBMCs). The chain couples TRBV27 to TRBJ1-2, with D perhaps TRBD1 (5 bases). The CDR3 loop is CASSLSGTFNYGYTF. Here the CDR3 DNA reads TGTGCCAGCAGTTTGTCCGGGACTTTTAACTATGGCTACACCTTC.